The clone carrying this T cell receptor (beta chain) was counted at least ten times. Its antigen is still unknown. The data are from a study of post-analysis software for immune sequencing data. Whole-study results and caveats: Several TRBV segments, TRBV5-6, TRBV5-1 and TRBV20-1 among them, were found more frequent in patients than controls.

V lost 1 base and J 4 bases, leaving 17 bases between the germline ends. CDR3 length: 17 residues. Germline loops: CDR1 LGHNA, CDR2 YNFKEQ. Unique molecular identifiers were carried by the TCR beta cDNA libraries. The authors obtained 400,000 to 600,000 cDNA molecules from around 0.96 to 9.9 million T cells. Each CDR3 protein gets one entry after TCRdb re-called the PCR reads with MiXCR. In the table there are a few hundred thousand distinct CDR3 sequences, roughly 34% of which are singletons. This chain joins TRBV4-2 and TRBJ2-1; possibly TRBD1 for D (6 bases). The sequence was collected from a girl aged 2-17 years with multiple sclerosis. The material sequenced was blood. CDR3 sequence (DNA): TGTGCCAGCAGCCAAGGCAGGGGTAGGGTATTATACAATGAGCAGTTCTTC. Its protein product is CASSQGRGRVLYNEQFF.